The TCR beta chain under discussion was sequenced for a study of T cells in Graves' hyperthyroidism and ophthalmopathy. Points from the study as a whole: Prediction of ophthalmopathy progression came a median around 6 months pre-onset.

V lost 1 base and J lost 1; bases outside the gene matches: 12. The CDR3 length is 17 residues. The germline CDR1 and CDR2 sequences are GTSNPN and SVGIG (reference sequence). Comment on this clonotype: What it binds is not known. Since a much larger clone is just one base distant, this may be a read error.

Authors of the study amplified TCR beta CDR3 regions from RNA transcripts. The HTBI primer set served for first-round RT-PCR of the TCR CDR3. A single record per CDR3 protein comes from TCRdb applying MiXCR to the multiplex PCR reads. The table records about 300,000 distinct CDR3 sequences, about 19% of them present only once. The rearrangement uses TRBV30 and TRBJ2-7; 8 nucleotides line up with TRBD1. The TCR sequence derives from a man aged 45-60 years with Graves' ophthalmopathy. The sequenced sample consisted of blood. CDR3 sequence (DNA): TGTGCCTGGAGTGGACGTGTCGGGACAGGTCTATCCTACGAGCAGTACTTC. Its translation is CAWSGRVGTGLSYEQYF.